What follows is one T cell receptor beta chain and its context. Sequenced by immunoSEQ multiplex PCR; TCRdb stores in-frame clones only, minus some. The sample carries some 130,000 clones, approximately 80% recorded once. The data are from a study of cytotoxic CD8 clonotypes in ibrutinib-treated CLL. This CDR3 region has 13 residues. Deletions cut 4 bases from V and 3 bases from J, with 13 bases between. The germline gives CDR1 GTSNPN, CDR2 SVGIG (reference sequence). The sequence was collected from a human donor with chronic lymphocytic leukemia. Specimen: PBMCs, collected after 24 months of ibrutinib treatment. The rearrangement uses TRBV30 and TRBJ2-7; D unclear. CDR3 coding DNA: TGTGCCTGGAATACTCAAGGCGGCTACGAGCAGTACTTC. As protein: CAWNTQGGYEQYF. Based on the CDR3 plus reference TRBV30 and TRBJ2-7, the full variable domain is SQTIHQWPATLVQPVGSPLSLECTVEGTSNPNLYWYRQAAGRGLQLLFYSVGIGQISSEVPQNLSASRPQDRQFILSSKKLLLSDSGFYLCAWNTQGGYEQYFGPGTRLTVT.